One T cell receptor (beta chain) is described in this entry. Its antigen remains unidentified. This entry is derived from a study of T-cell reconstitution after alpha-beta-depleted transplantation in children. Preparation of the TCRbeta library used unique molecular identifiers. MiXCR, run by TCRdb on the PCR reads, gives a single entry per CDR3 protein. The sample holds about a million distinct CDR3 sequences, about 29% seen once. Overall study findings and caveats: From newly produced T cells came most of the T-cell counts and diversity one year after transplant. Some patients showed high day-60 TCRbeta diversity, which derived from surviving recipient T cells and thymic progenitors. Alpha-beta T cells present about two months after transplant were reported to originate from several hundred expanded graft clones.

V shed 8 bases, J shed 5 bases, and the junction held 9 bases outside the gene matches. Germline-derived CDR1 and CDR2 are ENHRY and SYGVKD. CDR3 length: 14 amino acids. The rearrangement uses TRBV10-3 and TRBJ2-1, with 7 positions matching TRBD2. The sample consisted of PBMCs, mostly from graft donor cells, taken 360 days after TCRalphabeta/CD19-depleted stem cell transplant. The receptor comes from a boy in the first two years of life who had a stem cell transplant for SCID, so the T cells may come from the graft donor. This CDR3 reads CAIRGAGPNNEQFF. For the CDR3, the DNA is TGTGCCATCCGGGGAGCGGGGCCGAACAATGAGCAGTTCTTC.